These 6 T cell receptor beta chains came from one sample sequenced in a study of beta chain features in type 1 diabetes. Expressed TCRB transcripts were sequenced after all isolated RNA was converted to cDNA. The data were produced by immunoSEQ multiplex PCR, yet TCRdb's version contains in-frame clones alone and is incomplete. In the table there are about 330,000 clones, 8% to 13% of which are singletons. The material sequenced was naive CD4+ T cells from blood. The source is a woman in her 30s in good health.

This clone was counted only a few times. The chain combines TRBV11-2 with TRBJ2-7, with TRBD2 matching 7 bases. The CDR3 is 15 residues long. Germline V gene lookup returns CDR1 SGHAT and CDR2 FQNNGV. With V trimmed by 2 bases and J by 6 bases, 10 bases remained unmatched. CDR3: CASSLIRGRGPEQYF. The CDR3 nucleotides read TGTGCCAGCAGCTTAATTCGAGGGAGGGGCCCCGAGCAGTACTTC.

This chain joins TRBV6-5 and TRBJ2-1; D is uncertain. V was trimmed by 7 bases and J by 1 base, leaving 8 bases between them. Per the germline V gene, CDR1 is MNHEY and CDR2 is SVGAGI. The CDR3 is 13 residues long. The chain's CDR3 is CASMGPSYNEQFF. The CDR3 nucleotides are TGTGCCAGCATGGGCCCATCCTACAATGAGCAGTTCTTC.

The J gene is TRBJ2-3, the V gene TRBV27; TRBD2 matches 7 bases. With 9 bases clipped from V and 3 bases from J, the junction kept 6 bases outside the gene matches. Per the germline V gene, CDR1 is MNHEY and CDR2 is SMNVEV (reference sequence). The CDR3 contains 13 residues. The CDR3 DNA sequence: TGTGCCAGTCGACTAGCAAGTACAGATACGCAGTATTTT. Amino acid sequence: CASRLASTDTQYF.

This clone has only a few counts. Within the sample, other DNA sequences also encode this same CDR3. J is TRBJ2-7 and V is TRBV18; the match to TRBD2 covers 9 bases. The CDR3 has 13 amino acids. Trimming took 3 bases from V and 5 from J; bases not matched to a gene: 2. Looked up from germline, CDR1 is KGHSH and CDR2 is LQKENI. The CDR3 region is CASSPGLADEQYF. The DNA of the CDR3 is TGTGCCAGCTCACCGGGACTAGCCGACGAGCAGTACTTC.

This clone turned up a few times. The chain joins TRBV14 to TRBJ2-1; D is ambiguous. Germline assignment: CDR1 SGHDN and CDR2 FVKESK. This CDR3 spans 15 amino acids. Trimming pared 1 base from V and 1 base from J, leaving 8 bases between. CDR3 nucleotide sequence: TGTGCCAGCAGCCAAGGATATCAGTCCTACAATGAGCAGTTCTTC. It codes for CASSQGYQSYNEQFF.

This clone was detected a few times. V is TRBV6-5 and J is TRBJ2-1, with 7 bases fitting TRBD2. CDR1 and CDR2 from the germline V gene are MNHEY and SVGAGI. V was clipped by 6 bases and J by 0 bases; unmatched bases: 5. The CDR3 has 15 amino acids. CDR3 DNA: TGTGCCAGCAGCACCGGGAGGAGCTCCTACAATGAGCAGTTCTTC. It translates to CASSTGRSSYNEQFF.